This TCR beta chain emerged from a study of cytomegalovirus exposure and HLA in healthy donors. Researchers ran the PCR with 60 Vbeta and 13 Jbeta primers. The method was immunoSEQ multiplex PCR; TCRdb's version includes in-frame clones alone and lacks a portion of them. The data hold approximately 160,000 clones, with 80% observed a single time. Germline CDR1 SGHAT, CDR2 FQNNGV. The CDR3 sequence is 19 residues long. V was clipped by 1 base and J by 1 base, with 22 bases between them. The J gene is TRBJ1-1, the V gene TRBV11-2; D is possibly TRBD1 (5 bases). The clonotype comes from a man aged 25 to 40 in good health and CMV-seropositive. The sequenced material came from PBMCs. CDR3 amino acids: CASSLVFRDGQSRNTEAFF. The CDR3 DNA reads TGTGCCAGCAGCTTAGTCTTCCGAGACGGACAAAGCAGGAACACTGAAGCTTTCTTT.